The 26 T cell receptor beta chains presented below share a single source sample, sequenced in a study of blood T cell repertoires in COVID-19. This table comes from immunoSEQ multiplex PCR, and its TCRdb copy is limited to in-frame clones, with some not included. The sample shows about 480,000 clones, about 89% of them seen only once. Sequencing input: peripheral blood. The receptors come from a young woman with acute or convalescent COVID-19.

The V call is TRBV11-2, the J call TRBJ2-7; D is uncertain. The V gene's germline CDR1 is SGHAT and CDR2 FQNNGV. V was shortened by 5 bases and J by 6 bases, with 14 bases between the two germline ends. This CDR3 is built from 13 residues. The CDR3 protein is CASSPRLSPEQYF. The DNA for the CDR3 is TGTGCCAGCAGCCCCCGTTTGAGTCCCGAGCAGTACTTC.

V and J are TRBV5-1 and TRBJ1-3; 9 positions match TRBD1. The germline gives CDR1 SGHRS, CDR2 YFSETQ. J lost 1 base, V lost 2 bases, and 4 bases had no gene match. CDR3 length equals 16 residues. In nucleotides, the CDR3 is TGCGCCAGCAGCTTCGGGGACAGGGTATCTGGAAACACCATATATTTT. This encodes CASSFGDRVSGNTIYF.

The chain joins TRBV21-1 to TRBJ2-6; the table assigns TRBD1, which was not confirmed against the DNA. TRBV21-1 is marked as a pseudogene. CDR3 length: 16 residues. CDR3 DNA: TGTGCCAATAGACAGGGGGTTCCCCCCGGGGCCAACGTCCTGACTTTC. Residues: CANRQGVPPGANVLTF.

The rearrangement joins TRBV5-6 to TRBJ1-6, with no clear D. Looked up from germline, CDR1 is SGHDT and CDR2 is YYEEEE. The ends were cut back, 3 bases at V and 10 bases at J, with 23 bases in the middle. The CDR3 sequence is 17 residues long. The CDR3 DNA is TGTGCCAGCAGCTACTTCCCGGGAACGTCGGTCTTATCACCCCTCCACTTT. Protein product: CASSYFPGTSVLSPLHF. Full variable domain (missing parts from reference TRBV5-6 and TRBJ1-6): DAGVTQSPTHLIKTRGQQVTLRCSPKSGHDTVSWYQQALGQGPQFIFQYYEEEERQRGNFPDRFSGHQFPNYSSELNVNALLLGDSALYLCASSYFPGTSVLSPLHFGNGTRLTVT.

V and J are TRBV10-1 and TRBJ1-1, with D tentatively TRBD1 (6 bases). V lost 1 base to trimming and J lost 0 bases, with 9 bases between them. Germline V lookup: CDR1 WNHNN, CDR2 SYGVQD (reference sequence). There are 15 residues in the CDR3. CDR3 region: CASSELTGLNTEAFF. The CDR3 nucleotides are TGCGCCAGCAGTGAGTTAACAGGGCTGAACACTGAAGCTTTCTTT.

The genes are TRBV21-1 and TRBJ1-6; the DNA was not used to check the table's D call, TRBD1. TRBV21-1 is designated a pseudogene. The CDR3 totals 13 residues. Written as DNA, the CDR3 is TGTGCCAGCATTGGGGGCGTCCGGTCACCCCTCCACTTT. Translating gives CASIGGVRSPLHF.

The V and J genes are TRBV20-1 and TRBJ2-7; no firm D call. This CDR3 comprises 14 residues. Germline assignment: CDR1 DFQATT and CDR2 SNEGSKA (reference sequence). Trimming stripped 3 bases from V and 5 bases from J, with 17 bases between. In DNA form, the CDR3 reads TGCAGTGCTAGTCCGAGTCCCTCCTACGACGAGCAGTACTTC. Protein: CSASPSPSYDEQYF.

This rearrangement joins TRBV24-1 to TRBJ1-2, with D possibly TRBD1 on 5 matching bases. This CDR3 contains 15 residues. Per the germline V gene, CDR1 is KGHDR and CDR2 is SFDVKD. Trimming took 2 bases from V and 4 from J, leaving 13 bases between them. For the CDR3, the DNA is TGTGCCACCAGTGATTCGACACCGGGGGGCTATGGCTACACCTTC. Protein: CATSDSTPGGYGYTF.

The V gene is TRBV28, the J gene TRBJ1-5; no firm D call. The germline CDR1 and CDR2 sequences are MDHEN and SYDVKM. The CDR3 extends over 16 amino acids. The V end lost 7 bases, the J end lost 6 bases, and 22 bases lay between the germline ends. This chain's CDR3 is CASIEGRGVRSQPQHF. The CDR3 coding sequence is TGTGCCAGCATCGAAGGGAGAGGCGTGAGAAGTCAGCCCCAGCATTTT.

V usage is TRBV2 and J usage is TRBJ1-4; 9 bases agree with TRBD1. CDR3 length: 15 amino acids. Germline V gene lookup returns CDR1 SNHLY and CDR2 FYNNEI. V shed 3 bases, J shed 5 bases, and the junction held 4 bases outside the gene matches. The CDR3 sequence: CASSEVGTGNEKLFF. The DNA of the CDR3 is TGTGCCAGCAGTGAGGTTGGGACAGGGAATGAAAAACTGTTTTTT.

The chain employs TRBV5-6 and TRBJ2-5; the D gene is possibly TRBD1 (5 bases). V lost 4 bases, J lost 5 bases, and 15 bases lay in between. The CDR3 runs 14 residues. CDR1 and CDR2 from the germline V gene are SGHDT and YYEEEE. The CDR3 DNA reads TGTGCCAGCAGCCATCAGGGCAGTGTGGAGACCCAGTACTTC. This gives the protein CASSHQGSVETQYF. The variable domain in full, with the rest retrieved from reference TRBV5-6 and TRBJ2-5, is DAGVTQSPTHLIKTRGQQVTLRCSPKSGHDTVSWYQQALGQGPQFIFQYYEEEERQRGNFPDRFSGHQFPNYSSELNVNALLLGDSALYLCASSHQGSVETQYFGPGTRLLVL.

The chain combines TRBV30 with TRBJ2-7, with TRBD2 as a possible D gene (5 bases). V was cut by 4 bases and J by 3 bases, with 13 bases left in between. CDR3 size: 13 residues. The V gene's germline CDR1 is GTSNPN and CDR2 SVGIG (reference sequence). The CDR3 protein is CAWTAGRDYEQYF. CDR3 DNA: TGTGCCTGGACAGCAGGACGGGACTACGAGCAGTACTTC. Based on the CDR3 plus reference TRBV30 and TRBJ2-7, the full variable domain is SQTIHQWPATLVQPVGSPLSLECTVEGTSNPNLYWYRQAAGRGLQLLFYSVGIGQISSEVPQNLSASRPQDRQFILSSKKLLLSDSGFYLCAWTAGRDYEQYFGPGTRLTVT.

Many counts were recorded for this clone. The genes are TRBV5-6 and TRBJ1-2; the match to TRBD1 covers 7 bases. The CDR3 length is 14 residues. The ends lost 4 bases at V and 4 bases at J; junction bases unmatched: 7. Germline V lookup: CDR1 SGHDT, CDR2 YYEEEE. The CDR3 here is CASSQLDRSYGYTF. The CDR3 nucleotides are TGTGCCAGCAGCCAATTGGACAGGAGCTATGGCTACACCTTC.

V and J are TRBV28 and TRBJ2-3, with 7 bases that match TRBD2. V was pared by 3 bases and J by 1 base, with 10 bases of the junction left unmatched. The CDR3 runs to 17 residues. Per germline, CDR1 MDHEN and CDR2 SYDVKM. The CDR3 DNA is TGTGCCAGCAGTTTTTCATCTTTGGGGGGGGGCACAGATACGCAGTATTTT. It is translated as CASSFSSLGGGTDTQYF.

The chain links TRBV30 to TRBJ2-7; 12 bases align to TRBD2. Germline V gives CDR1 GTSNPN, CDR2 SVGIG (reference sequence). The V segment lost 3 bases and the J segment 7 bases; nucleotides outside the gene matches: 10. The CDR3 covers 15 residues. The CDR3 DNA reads TGTGCCTGGAGCCTAACTAGCGGGGGGTCTTGGGAGCAGTACTTC. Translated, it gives CAWSLTSGGSWEQYF.

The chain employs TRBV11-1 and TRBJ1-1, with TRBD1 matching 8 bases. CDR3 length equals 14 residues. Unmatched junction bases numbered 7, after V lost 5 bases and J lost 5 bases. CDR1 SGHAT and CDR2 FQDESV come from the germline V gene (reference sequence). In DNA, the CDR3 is TGTGCCAGCAGCCGACAGGGGAGAGGAACTGAAGCTTTCTTT. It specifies CASSRQGRGTEAFF.

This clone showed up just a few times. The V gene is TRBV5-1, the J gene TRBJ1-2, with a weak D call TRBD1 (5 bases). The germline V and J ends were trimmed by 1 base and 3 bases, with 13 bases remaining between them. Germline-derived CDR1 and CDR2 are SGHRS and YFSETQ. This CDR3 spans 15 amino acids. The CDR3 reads CASSLSEGYDYGYTF. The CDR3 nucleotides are TGCGCCAGCAGCTTGTCGGAGGGGTATGACTATGGCTACACCTTC.

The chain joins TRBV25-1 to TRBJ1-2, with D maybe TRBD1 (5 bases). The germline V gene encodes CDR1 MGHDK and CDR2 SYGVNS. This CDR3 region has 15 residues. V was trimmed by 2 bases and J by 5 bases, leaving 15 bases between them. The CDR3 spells CASSEPGRGKYGYTF. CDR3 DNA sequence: TGTGCCAGCAGTGAACCTGGGAGGGGAAAGTATGGCTACACCTTC.

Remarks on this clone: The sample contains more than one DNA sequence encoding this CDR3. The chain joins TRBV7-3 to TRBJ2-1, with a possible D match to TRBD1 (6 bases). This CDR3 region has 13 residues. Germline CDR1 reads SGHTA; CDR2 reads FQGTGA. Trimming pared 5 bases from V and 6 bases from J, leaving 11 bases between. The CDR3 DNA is TGTGCCAGCAGCCTTGACAGGTCCAATGAGCAGTTCTTC. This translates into CASSLDRSNEQFF. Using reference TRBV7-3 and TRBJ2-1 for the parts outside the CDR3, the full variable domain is GAGVSQTPSNKVTEKGKYVELRCDPISGHTALYWYRQSLGQGPEFLIYFQGTGAADDSGLPNDRFFAVRPEGSVSTLKIQRTERGDSAVYLCASSLDRSNEQFFGPGTRLTVL.

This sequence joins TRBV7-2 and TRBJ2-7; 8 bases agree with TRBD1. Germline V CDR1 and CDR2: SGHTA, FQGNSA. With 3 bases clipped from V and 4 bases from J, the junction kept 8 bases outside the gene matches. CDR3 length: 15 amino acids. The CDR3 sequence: CASSFGDRGYYEQYF. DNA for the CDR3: TGTGCCAGCAGCTTTGGTGACAGGGGCTATTACGAGCAGTACTTC.

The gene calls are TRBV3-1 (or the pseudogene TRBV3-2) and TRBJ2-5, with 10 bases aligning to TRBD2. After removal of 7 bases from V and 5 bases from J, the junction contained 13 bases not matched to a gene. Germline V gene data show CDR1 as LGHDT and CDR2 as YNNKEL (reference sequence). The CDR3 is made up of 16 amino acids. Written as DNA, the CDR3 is TGTGCCAGCACTCTCTCACTAGCGGGGTTCATCGAGACCCAGTACTTC. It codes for CASTLSLAGFIETQYF.

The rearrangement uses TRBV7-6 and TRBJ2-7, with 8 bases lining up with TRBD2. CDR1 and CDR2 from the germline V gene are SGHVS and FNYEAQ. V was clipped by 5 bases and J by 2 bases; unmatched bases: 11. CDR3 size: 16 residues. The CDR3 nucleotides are TGTGCCAGCAGCCAAGGGCCCAAAGCGGGGGCCTACGAGCAGTACTTC. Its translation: CASSQGPKAGAYEQYF.

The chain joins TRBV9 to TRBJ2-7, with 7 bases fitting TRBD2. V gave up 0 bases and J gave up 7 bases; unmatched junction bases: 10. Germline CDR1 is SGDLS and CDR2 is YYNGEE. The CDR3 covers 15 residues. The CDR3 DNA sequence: TGTGCCAGCAGCGTAGGGGACTACCCGGGATCGGAGCAGTACTTC. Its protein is CASSVGDYPGSEQYF.

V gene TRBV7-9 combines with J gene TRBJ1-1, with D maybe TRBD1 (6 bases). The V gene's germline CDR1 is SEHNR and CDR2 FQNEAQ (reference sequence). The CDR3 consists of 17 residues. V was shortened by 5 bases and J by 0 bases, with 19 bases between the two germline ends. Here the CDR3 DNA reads TGTGCCAGCAGCCCCACCGACCCAGGGGCGATGAACACTGAAGCTTTCTTT. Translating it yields CASSPTDPGAMNTEAFF.

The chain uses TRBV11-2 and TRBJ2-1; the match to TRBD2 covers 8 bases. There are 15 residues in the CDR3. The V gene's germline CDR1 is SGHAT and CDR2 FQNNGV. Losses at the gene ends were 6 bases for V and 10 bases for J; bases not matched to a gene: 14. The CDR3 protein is CASSYSSGVAGEQFF. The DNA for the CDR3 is TGTGCCAGCAGTTATTCATCGGGGGTAGCGGGGGAGCAGTTCTTC.

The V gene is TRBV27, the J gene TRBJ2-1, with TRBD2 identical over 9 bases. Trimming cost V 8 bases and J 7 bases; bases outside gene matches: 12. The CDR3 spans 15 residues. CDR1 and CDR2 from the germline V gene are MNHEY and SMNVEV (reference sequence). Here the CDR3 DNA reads TGTGCCAGCCGCCCGGGACTAGCAACCAGTAATGAGCAGTTCTTC. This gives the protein CASRPGLATSNEQFF.